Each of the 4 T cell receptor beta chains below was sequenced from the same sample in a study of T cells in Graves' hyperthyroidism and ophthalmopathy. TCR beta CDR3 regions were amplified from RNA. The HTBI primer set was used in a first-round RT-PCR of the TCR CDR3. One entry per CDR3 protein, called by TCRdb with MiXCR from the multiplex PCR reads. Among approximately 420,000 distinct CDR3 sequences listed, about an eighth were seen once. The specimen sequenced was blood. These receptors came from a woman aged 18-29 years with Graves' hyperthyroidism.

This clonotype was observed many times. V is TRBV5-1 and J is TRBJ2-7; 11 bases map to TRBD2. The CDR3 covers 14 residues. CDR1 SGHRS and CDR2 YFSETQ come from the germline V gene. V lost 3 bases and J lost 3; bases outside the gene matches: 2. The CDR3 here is CASSSGLADYEQYF. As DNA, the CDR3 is TGCGCCAGCAGCTCGGGACTAGCGGACTACGAGCAGTACTTC.

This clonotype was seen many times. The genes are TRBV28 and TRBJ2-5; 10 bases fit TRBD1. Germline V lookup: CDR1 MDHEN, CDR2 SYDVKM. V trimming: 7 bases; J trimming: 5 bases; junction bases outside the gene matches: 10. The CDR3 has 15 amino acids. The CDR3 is CASKTIGTGDETQYF. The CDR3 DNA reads TGTGCCAGCAAAACGATCGGGACAGGGGATGAGACCCAGTACTTC. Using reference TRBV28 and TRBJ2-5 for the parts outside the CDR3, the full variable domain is DVKVTQSSRYLVKRTGEKVFLECVQDMDHENMFWYRQDPGLGLRLIYFSYDVKMKEKGDIPEGYSVSREKKERFSLILESASTNQTSMYLCASKTIGTGDETQYFGPGTRLLVL.

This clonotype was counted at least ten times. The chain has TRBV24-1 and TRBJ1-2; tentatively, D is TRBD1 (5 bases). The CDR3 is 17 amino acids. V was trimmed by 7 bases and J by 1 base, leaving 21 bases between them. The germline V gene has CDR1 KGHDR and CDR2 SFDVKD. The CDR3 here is CATRSMYRSNFNYGYTF. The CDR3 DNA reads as TGTGCCACCAGAAGTATGTACAGGAGCAACTTTAACTATGGCTACACCTTC.

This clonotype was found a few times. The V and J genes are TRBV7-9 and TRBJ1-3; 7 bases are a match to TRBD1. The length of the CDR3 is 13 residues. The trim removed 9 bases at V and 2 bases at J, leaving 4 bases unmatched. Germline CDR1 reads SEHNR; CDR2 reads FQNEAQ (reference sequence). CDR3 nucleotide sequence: TGTGCCAGTCAACAGGGGACTGGAAACACCATATATTTT. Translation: CASQQGTGNTIYF.